This T cell receptor (beta chain) was sequenced in a study of shared clonotypes between healthy human individuals. On the study more broadly: CD4 naive cells filled three plates per donor, CD4 memory three, CD8 naive two and CD8 memory one.

Deep-level settings were used for running the assay. Each subset's genomic DNA was split evenly across several immunoSEQ plates. Per the original methods: Junction-only sequences without quality scores came from ImmunoSEQ, so filtering differed. Clones were sequenced by immunoSEQ multiplex PCR, and TCRdb holds only the in-frame ones, with some missing. Clonal size and the V and J genes are those of that table, whereas D and trimming came from the DNA. This sample has 1,100,000 or so clones; more than 75% occur once, and the top ten carry approximately 0.5%. From germline, CDR1 is SGHVS and CDR2 FQNEAQ. There are 17 residues in the CDR3. V was cut by 5 bases and J by 2 bases, with 19 bases left in between.

Sequenced input: memory CD4+ T cells from PBMCs. Documented subset: CD45RA-negative fraction. The clonotype was recovered from a man between 18 and 35 years old in good health. Some clones in this sample may be carry-over from other donors' samples. The gene calls are TRBV7-8 and TRBJ1-3; D remains ambiguous. The CDR3 DNA is TGTGCCAGCAGCCCTGGACCCCGCAGCGCGACTGGAAACACCATATATTTT. Translation gives CASSPGPRSATGNTIYF.